These 3 T cell receptor beta chains were sequenced from one sample in a study of blood T cell repertoires in COVID-19. Libraries were prepared by immunoSEQ multiplex PCR; TCRdb keeps only in-frame clonotypes and omits some of them. The table lists approximately 240,000 clones, more than 80% of them singletons. Sample: peripheral blood. Receptor source: a woman aged 25 to 39 with COVID-19, enrolled during active disease.

This chain joins TRBV7-9 and TRBJ1-2; weak D call: TRBD1 (5 bases). Deletions cut 4 bases from V and 8 bases from J, with 17 bases between. Germline values: CDR1 SEHNR, CDR2 FQNEAQ (reference sequence). CDR3 length: 14 amino acids. The CDR3: CASSSNGLTEGYTF. CDR3 DNA sequence: TGTGCCAGCAGCTCGAATGGATTGACAGAGGGCTACACCTTC. The full variable domain, rest sourced from reference TRBV7-9 and TRBJ1-2, is DTGVSQNPRHKITKRGQNVTFRCDPISEHNRLYWYRQTLGQGPEFLTYFQNEAQLEKSRLLSDRFSAERPKGSFSTLEIQRTEQGDSAMYLCASSSNGLTEGYTFGSGTRLTVV.

The V call is TRBV7-2, the J call TRBJ2-5; D not resolved. Germline-derived CDR1 and CDR2 are SGHTA and FQGNSA. Trimming shortened V by 3 bases and J by 1 base, and 6 bases separated the two germline ends. The CDR3 totals 13 residues. This CDR3 reads CASSFRFQETQYF. In DNA, the CDR3 is TGTGCCAGCAGCTTCAGATTCCAAGAGACCCAGTACTTC.

This chain links TRBV19 with TRBJ2-1; TRBD1 matches at 8 bases. This CDR3 is 16 amino acids long. Germline trimming cut 3 bases from V and 1 base from J; bases unmatched to any gene: 5. Germline loops: CDR1 LNHDA, CDR2 SQIVND (reference sequence). CDR3 sequence (DNA): TGTGCCAGTAGTATCGGAACAGGGGGGTCCTACAATGAGCAGTTCTTC. Protein: CASSIGTGGSYNEQFF.